Listed below are T cell receptor beta chains from one sample, sequenced in a study of blood T cell repertoires in COVID-19. This table comes from immunoSEQ multiplex PCR, and its TCRdb copy is limited to in-frame clones, with some not included. Here the sample spans 150,000 to 180,000 clones, 80% to 90% being singletons. The sequenced sample consisted of peripheral blood. These receptors were collected from a woman aged 60-75 years with COVID-19, enrolled during active disease. The CDR3 runs from the conserved cysteine through the conserved F or W. D genes are given only for firm matches. Clone size is stated in some rows and not others, as once, few, many or a class when expanded.

d_gene: TRBD2
j_gene: TRBJ2-3
v_gene: TRBV5-6
abundance: -
CDR3aa: CASSSGVRTSTDTQYF
CDR3nt: TGTGCCAGCAGCTCGGGGGTGAGGACTAGTACAGATACGCAGTATTTT

d_gene: TRBD1
j_gene: TRBJ2-7
v_gene: TRBV18
abundance: once
CDR3aa: CASSPVPGGSYEQYF
CDR3nt: TGTGCCAGCTCACCGGTTCCAGGGGGCTCCTACGAGCAGTACTTC

d_gene: TRBD2
j_gene: TRBJ2-3
v_gene: TRBV12-5
abundance: few
CDR3aa: CASGWTSTDTQYF
CDR3nt: TGTGCTAGTGGTTGGACTAGTACAGATACGCAGTATTTT

d_gene: -
j_gene: TRBJ1-1
v_gene: TRBV19
abundance: -
CDR3aa: CASRPLTGRNTEAFF
CDR3nt: TGTGCCAGTAGGCCCCTGACAGGCCGGAACACTGAAGCTTTCTTT

d_gene: TRBD1
j_gene: TRBJ1-1
v_gene: TRBV7-2
abundance: -
CDR3aa: CASSLVGDRGSEAFF
CDR3nt: TGTGCCAGCAGCTTAGTAGGCGACAGGGGCTCTGAAGCTTTCTTT

d_gene: TRBD2
j_gene: TRBJ2-1
v_gene: TRBV5-1
abundance: -
CDR3aa: CASSSLAGGPDGQFF
CDR3nt: TGCGCCAGCAGCTCTCTAGCGGGAGGGCCAGACGGGCAGTTCTTC

d_gene: TRBD2
j_gene: TRBJ2-2
v_gene: TRBV2
abundance: -
CDR3aa: CASTPVLAGGRELFF
CDR3nt: TGTGCCAGCACCCCGGTGCTAGCGGGAGGCAGGGAGCTGTTTTTT

d_gene: -
j_gene: TRBJ1-1
v_gene: TRBV3-1/TRBV3-2
abundance: -
CDR3aa: CASSLKGGGTEAFF
CDR3nt: TGTGCCAGCAGCCTGAAGGGTGGAGGCACTGAAGCTTTCTTT

d_gene: TRBD1
j_gene: TRBJ1-5
v_gene: TRBV30
abundance: -
CDR3aa: CAWSTPGTGGNQPQHF
CDR3nt: TGTGCCTGGAGTACCCCTGGGACAGGGGGCAATCAGCCCCAGCATTTT

d_gene: -
j_gene: TRBJ1-2
v_gene: TRBV15
abundance: -
CDR3aa: CATSRDPNGDYGYTF
CDR3nt: TGTGCCACCAGCAGAGATCCGAATGGAGACTATGGCTACACCTTC

d_gene: -
j_gene: TRBJ1-3
v_gene: TRBV7-9
abundance: -
CDR3aa: CASSQGSGPGNTIYF
CDR3nt: TGTGCCAGCAGCCAGGGGTCAGGGCCTGGAAACACCATATATTTT

d_gene: -
j_gene: TRBJ2-6
v_gene: TRBV30
abundance: -
CDR3aa: CAWSADFSGANVLTF
CDR3nt: TGTGCCTGGAGCGCCGACTTCTCTGGGGCCAACGTCCTGACTTTC